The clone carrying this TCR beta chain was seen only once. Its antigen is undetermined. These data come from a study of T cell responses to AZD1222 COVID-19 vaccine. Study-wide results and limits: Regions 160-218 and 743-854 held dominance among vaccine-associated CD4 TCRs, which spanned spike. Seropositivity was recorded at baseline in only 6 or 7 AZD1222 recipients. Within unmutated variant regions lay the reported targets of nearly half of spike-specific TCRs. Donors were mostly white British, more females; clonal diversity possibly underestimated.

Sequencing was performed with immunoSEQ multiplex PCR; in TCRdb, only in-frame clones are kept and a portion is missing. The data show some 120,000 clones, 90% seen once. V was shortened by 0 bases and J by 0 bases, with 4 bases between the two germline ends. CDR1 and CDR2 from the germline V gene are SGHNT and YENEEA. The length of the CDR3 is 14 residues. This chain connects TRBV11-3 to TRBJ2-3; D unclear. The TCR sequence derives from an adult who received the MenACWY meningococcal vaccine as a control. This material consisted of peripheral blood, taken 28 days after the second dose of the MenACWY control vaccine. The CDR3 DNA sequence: TGTGCCAGCAGCTTAGATCCTAGCACAGATACGCAGTATTTT. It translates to CASSLDPSTDTQYF.